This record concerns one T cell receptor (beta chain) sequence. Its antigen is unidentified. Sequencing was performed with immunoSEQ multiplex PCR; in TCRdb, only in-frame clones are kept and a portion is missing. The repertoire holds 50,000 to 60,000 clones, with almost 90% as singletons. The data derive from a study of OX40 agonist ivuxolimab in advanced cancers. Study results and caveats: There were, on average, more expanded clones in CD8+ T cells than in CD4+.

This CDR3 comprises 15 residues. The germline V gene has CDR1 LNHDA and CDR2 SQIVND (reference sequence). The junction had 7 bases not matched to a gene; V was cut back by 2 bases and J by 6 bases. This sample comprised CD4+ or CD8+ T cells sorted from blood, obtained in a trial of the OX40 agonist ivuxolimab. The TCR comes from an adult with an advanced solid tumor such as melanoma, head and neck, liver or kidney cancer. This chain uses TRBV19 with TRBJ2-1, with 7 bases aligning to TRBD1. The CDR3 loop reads CASSIFPDRLNEQFF. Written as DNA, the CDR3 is TGTGCCAGTAGTATATTCCCGGACAGGCTCAATGAGCAGTTCTTC.